The entry below gives a single T cell receptor (beta chain) sequence along with its context. The data were obtained in a study of vaccination and CD4 T cells after COVID-19. The CDR3 length is 14 residues. CDR1 and CDR2 from the germline V gene are SQVTM and ANQGSEA. V was trimmed by 6 bases and J by 3 bases, leaving 15 bases between them. TCRdb called the PCR reads again in MiXCR, with one record for every CDR3 protein. Of tens of thousands of distinct CDR3 sequences in the sample, about 50% were seen once. The time point: late sampling 161 to 241 days after vaccination in a few convalescent patients.

The chain has TRBV29-1 and TRBJ1-5; D gene ambiguous. This specimen consisted of CD4+ T cells from blood, obtained about 7 months after SARS-CoV-2 vaccination. The receptor was derived from a human donor who had recovered from COVID-19. The DNA of the CDR3 is TGCAGCGTAGGAACGGGAGCTGACAATCAGCCCCAGCATTTT. Residues: CSVGTGADNQPQHF.